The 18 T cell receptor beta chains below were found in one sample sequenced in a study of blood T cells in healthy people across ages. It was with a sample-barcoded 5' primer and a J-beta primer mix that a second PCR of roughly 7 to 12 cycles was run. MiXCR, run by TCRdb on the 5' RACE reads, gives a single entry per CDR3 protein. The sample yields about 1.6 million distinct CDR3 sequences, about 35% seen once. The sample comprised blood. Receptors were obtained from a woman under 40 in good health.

The CDR3 region has the DNA TGCAGTGCTCATGTTCACGGGGCTGAAGCTTTCTTT. Residues: CSAHVHGAEAFF. The V gene is TRBV20-1, the J gene TRBJ1-1; D call uncertain. Germline lookup yields CDR1 DFQATT and CDR2 SNEGSKA (reference sequence). There are 12 residues in the CDR3. The V end lost 5 bases, the J end lost 6 bases, and 13 bases lay between the germline ends.

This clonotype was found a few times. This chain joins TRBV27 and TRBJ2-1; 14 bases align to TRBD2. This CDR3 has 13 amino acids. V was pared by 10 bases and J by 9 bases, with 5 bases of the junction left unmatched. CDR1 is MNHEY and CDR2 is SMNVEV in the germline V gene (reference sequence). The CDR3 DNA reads TGTGCCACTGGGACTAGCGGGAGTATTGAGCAGTTCTTC. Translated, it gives CATGTSGSIEQFF.

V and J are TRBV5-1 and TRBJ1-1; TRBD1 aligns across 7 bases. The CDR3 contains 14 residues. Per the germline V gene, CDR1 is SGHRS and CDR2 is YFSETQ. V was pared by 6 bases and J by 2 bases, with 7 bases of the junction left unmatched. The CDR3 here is CASTGGQVNTEAFF. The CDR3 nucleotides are TGCGCCAGCACCGGCGGACAGGTCAACACTGAAGCTTTCTTT.

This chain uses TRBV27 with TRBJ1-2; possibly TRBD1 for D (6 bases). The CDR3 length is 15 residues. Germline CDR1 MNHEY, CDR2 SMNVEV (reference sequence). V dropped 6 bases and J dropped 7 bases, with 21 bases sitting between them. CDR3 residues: CASRTCPPGACGYTF. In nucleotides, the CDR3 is TGTGCCAGCAGAACCTGCCCCCCGGGGGCATGTGGCTACACCTTC.

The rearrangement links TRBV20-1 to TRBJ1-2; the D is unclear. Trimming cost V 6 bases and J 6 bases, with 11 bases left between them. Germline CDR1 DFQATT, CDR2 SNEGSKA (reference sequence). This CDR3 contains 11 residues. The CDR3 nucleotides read TGCAGTGCCGCACCGGTTGATGGCTACACCTTC. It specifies CSAAPVDGYTF.

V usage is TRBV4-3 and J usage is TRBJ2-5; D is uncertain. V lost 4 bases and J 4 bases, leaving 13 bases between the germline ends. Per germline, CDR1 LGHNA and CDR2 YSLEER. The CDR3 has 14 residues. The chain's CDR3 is CASSLSVMGETQYF. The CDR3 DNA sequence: TGCGCCAGCAGCCTCTCAGTGATGGGAGAGACCCAGTACTTC.

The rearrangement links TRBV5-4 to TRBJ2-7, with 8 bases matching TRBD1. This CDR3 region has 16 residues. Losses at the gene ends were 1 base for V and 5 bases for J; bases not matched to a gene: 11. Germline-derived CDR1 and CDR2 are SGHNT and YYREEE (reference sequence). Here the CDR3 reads CASSLPQGAPRNEQYF. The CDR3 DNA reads TGTGCCAGCAGCTTGCCCCAGGGGGCACCACGGAACGAGCAGTACTTC.

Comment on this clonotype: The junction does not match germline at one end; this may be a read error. CDR3 loop: CDSSLGGLAGVTKNIQYF. The CDR3 region has the DNA TGTGACAGCAGCTTAGGGGGACTAGCGGGAGTTACCAAAAACATTCAGTACTTC. The J gene is TRBJ2-4, the V gene TRBV7-2, with TRBD2 identical over 14 bases. The CDR3 totals 18 residues. Germline CDR1 SGHTA, CDR2 FQGNSA.

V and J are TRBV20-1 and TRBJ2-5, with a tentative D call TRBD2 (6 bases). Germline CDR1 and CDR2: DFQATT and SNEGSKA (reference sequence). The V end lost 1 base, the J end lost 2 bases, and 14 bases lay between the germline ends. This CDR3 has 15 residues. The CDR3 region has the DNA TGCAGTGCTAGAGTTCCGGGAGCTGTACAAGAGACCCAGTACTTC. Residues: CSARVPGAVQETQYF.

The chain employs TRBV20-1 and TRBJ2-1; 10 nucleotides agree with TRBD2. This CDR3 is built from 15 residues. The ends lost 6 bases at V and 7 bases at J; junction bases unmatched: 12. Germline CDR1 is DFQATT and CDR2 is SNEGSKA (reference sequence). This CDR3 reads CSATSGTLGRNEQFF. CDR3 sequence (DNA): TGCAGTGCAACTAGCGGGACCTTGGGTCGGAATGAGCAGTTCTTC.

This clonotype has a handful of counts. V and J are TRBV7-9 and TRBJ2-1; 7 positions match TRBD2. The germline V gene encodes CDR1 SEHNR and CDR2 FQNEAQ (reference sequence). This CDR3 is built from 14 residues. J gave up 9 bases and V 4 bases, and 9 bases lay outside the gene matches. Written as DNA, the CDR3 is TGTGCCAGCAGCTCCGGACTAGATATCCTTGAGCAGTTCTTC. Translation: CASSSGLDILEQFF.

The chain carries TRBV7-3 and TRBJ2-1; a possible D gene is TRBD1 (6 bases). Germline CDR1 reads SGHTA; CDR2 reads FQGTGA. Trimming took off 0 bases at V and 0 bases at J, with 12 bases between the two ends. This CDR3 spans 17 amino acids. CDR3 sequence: CASSLTAGASSYNEQFF. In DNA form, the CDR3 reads TGTGCCAGCAGCTTAACCGCAGGGGCAAGCTCCTACAATGAGCAGTTCTTC.

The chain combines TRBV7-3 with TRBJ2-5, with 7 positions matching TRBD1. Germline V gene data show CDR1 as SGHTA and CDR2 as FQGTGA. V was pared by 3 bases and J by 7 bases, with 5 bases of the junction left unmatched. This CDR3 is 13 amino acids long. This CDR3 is CASSFSDRWTQYF. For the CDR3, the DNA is TGTGCCAGCAGCTTTTCGGACAGGTGGACCCAGTACTTC. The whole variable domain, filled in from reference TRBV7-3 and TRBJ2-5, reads GAGVSQTPSNKVTEKGKYVELRCDPISGHTALYWYRQSLGQGPEFLIYFQGTGAADDSGLPNDRFFAVRPEGSVSTLKIQRTERGDSAVYLCASSFSDRWTQYFGPGTRLLVL.

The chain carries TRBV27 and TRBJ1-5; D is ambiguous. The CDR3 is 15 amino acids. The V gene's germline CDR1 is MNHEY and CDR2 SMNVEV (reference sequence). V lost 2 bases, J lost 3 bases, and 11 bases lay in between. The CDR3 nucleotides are TGTGCCAGCAGTTTAAGCGGCGGCCTCAATCAGCCCCAGCATTTT. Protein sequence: CASSLSGGLNQPQHF.

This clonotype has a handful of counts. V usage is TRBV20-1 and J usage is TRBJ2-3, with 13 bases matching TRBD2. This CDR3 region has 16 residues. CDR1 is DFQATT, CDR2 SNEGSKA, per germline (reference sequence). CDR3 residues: CRCDGGLAGESDTQYF. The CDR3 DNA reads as TGCAGATGTGATGGAGGACTAGCGGGAGAATCAGATACGCAGTATTTT.

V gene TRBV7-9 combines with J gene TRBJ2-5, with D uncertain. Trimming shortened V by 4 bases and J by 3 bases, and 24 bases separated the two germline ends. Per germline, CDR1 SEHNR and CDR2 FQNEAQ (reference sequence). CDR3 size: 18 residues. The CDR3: CASSSMSVIVTSEETQYF. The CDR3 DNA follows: TGTGCCAGCAGCTCAATGTCGGTAATAGTCACATCGGAAGAGACCCAGTACTTC. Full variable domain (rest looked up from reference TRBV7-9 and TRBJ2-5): DTGVSQNPRHKITKRGQNVTFRCDPISEHNRLYWYRQTLGQGPEFLTYFQNEAQLEKSRLLSDRFSAERPKGSFSTLEIQRTEQGDSAMYLCASSSMSVIVTSEETQYFGPGTRLLVL.

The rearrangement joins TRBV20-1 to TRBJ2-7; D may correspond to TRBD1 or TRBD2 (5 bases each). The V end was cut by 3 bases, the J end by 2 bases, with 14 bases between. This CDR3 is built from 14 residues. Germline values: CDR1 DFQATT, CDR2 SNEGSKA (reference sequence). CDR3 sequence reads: CSASRQGETYEQYF. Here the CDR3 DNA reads TGCAGTGCTAGTCGGCAGGGAGAGACCTACGAGCAGTACTTC.

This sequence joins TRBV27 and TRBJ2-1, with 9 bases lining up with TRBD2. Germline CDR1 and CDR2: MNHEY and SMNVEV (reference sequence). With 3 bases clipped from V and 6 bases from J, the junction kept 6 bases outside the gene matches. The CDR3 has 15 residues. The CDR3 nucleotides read TGTGCCAGCAGTTTGGCAACTAGCGGGTTCAATGAGCAGTTCTTC. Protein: CASSLATSGFNEQFF.